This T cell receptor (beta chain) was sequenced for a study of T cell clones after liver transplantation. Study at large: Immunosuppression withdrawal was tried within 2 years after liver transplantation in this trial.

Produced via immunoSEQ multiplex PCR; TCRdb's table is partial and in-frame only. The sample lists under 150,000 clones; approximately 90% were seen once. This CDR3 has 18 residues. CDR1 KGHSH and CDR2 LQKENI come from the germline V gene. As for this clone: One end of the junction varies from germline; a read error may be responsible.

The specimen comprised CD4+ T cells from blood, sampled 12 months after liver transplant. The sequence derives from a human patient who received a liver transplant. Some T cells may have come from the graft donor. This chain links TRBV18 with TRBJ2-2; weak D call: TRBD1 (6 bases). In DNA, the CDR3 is TGTGCCAGCTCACGAGTAGTTCAACAGGGTTCGAACATCGGGGAGCTGTTTTTT. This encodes CASSRVVQQGSNIGELFF.